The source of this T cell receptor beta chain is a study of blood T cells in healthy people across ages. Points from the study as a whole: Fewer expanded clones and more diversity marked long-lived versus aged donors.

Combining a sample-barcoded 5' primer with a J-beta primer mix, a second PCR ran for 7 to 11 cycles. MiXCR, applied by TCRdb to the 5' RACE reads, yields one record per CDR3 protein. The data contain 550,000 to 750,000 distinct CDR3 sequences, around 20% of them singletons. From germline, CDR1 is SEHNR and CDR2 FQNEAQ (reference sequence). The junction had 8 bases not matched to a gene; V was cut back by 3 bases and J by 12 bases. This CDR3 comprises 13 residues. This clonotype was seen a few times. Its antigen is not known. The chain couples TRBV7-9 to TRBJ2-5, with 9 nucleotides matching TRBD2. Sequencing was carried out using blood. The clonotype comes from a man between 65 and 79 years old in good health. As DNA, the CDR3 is TGTGCCAGCAGCTTGGAGGCTAGCGGGAAGGAGTACTTC. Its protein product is CASSLEASGKEYF. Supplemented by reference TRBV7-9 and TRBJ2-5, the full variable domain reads DTGVSQNPRHKITKRGQNVTFRCDPISEHNRLYWYRQTLGQGPEFLTYFQNEAQLEKSRLLSDRFSAERPKGSFSTLEIQRTEQGDSAMYLCASSLEASGKEYFGPGTRLLVL.